The 27 T cell receptor beta chains below come from one sample, sequenced in a study of T cell responses to AZD1222 COVID-19 vaccine (dated by TCRdb to 2020 to 2022). This specimen's time point label, interpreted: baseline before first vaccination. Library prep was done by the immunoSEQ multiplex PCR assay. TCRdb carries this immuneACCESS record with in-frame sequences only. Its versions omit some clonotypes, under half of them owing to an unresolved V gene in the studies checked, with the rest unexplained. The sample table holds roughly 65,000 clones, of which around nine tenths were seen once. 7.8% of the sample comes from the top ten. Sample: peripheral blood, taken on day 0 of AZD1222 vaccination. The receptors originated from an adult in good health.

V and J are TRBV7-9 and TRBJ2-7; 7 bases fit TRBD2. The CDR3 runs 15 residues. V shed 3 bases and J 3 bases; nucleotides not matched to a gene: 8. Germline CDR1 SEHNR, CDR2 FQNEAQ (reference sequence). The CDR3 region is CASSLGDYLDYEQYF. CDR3 in DNA: TGTGCCAGCAGCTTGGGGGACTACCTCGACTACGAGCAGTACTTC.

This chain joins TRBV6-5 and TRBJ1-1, with D hard to call. V lost 6 bases and J lost 0, with 14 bases in between. Germline V gene lookup returns CDR1 MNHEY and CDR2 SVGAGI. The CDR3 is made up of 15 amino acids. CDR3 loop: CASSPIQRVNTEAFF. The CDR3 DNA reads as TGTGCCAGCAGCCCCATCCAAAGGGTGAACACTGAAGCTTTCTTT.

The chain is built from TRBV6-2 or TRBV6-3 and TRBJ2-7; D might be TRBD1 or TRBD2, each matching 5 bases. Trimming cost V 4 bases and J 5 bases, with 9 bases left between them. This CDR3 has 12 residues. The germline CDR1 and CDR2 sequences are MNHEY and SVGEGT. CDR3 residues: CASSLGTNEQYF. DNA of the CDR3: TGTGCCAGCAGTTTAGGGACCAACGAGCAGTACTTC.

This chain links TRBV5-1 with TRBJ2-5; D unresolved. From germline, CDR1 is SGHRS and CDR2 YFSETQ. V gave up 4 bases and J gave up 5 bases, with 9 bases separating them. This CDR3 is built from 12 residues. CDR3 nucleotides: TGCGCCAGCAGCCCGTCGATTGAGACCCAGTACTTC. This translates into CASSPSIETQYF. The full variable domain, completed using reference TRBV5-1 and TRBJ2-5, is KAGVTQTPRYLIKTRGQQVTLSCSPISGHRSVSWYQQTPGQGLQFLFEYFSETQRNKGNFPGRFSGRQFSNSRSEMNVSTLELGDSALYLCASSPSIETQYFGPGTRLLVL.

This clone was detected a few times. The chain joins TRBV19 to TRBJ2-1; TRBD2 agrees at 10 bases. J lost 6 bases, V lost 3 bases, and 8 bases had no gene match. Germline CDR1 LNHDA, CDR2 SQIVND (reference sequence). The CDR3 extends over 16 amino acids. CDR3 in amino acids: CASSISLAGVVNEQFF. In DNA, the CDR3 is TGTGCCAGTAGTATTTCCCTAGCGGGAGTGGTCAATGAGCAGTTCTTC.

The rearrangement links TRBV27 to TRBJ2-1, with TRBD2 matching 7 bases. J lost 5 bases, V lost 5 bases, and 9 bases had no gene match. The CDR3 is 15 amino acids. Germline V gene sequence: CDR1 MNHEY, CDR2 SMNVEV (reference sequence). For the CDR3, the DNA is TGTGCCAGCAGTCCCTTTTTAGGGAGGGACAATGAGCAGTTCTTC. Amino acids: CASSPFLGRDNEQFF.

The chain combines TRBV18 with TRBJ1-3; tentative D call: TRBD1 (6 bases). The CDR3 consists of 15 residues. V lost 0 bases, J lost 6 bases, and 12 bases lay in between. CDR1 and CDR2 (germline): KGHSH, LQKENI. The CDR3 DNA reads as TGTGCCAGCTCACCACCGACAGGAAGGGCAAACACCATATATTTT. It encodes CASSPPTGRANTIYF.

The chain has TRBV9 and TRBJ2-2; 7 nucleotides align to TRBD2. V was pared by 3 bases and J by 6 bases, with 2 bases of the junction left unmatched. The CDR3 is 13 residues long. Germline V gene sequence: CDR1 SGDLS, CDR2 YYNGEE. CDR3 amino acids: CASSEGGAGELFF. The CDR3 DNA reads TGTGCCAGCAGCGAGGGAGGGGCCGGGGAGCTGTTTTTT.

CDR3: CASSFDVASYEQYF. The CDR3, as DNA: TGTGCCAGCAGCTTTGATGTCGCCTCCTACGAGCAGTACTTC. The chain carries TRBV5-4 and TRBJ2-7; D remains unclear. CDR1 is SGHNT and CDR2 is YYREEE in the germline V gene (reference sequence). The length of the CDR3 is 14 residues. Deletions cut 2 bases from V and 0 bases from J, with 9 bases between.

J is TRBJ1-2 and V is TRBV19; 7 bases align to TRBD1. V trimming: 4 bases; J trimming: 7 bases; junction bases outside the gene matches: 6. Germline V gives CDR1 LNHDA, CDR2 SQIVND (reference sequence). The CDR3 spans 13 residues. The CDR3 spells CASSTDRVSGYTF. CDR3 DNA: TGTGCCAGTAGTACCGACAGGGTTAGTGGCTACACCTTC.

J is TRBJ2-5 and V is TRBV5-1, with TRBD1 matching 7 bases. The germline V gene encodes CDR1 SGHRS and CDR2 YFSETQ. This CDR3 has 14 residues. The trim removed 4 bases at V and 1 base at J, leaving 4 bases unmatched. DNA for the CDR3: TGCGCCAGCAGCAGGGACAGCTCCCAAGAGACCCAGTACTTC. Protein: CASSRDSSQETQYF.

The rearrangement joins TRBV30 to TRBJ1-2, with D maybe TRBD1 (5 bases). CDR1 and CDR2 from the germline V gene are GTSNPN and SVGIG (reference sequence). This CDR3 is built from 14 residues. The V end lost 0 bases, the J end lost 2 bases, and 10 bases lay between the germline ends. The CDR3 region has the DNA TGTGCCTGGAGTGTACATGGGGGAAACTATGGCTACACCTTC. As protein: CAWSVHGGNYGYTF.

DNA for the CDR3: TGTGCCAGCTCACCACTCGGCAGGGGCTCGGAGGGCTCCTACAATGAGCAGTTCTTC. Its protein is CASSPLGRGSEGSYNEQFF. The chain employs TRBV18 and TRBJ2-1; D tentatively reads TRBD1 or TRBD2 (6 bases each). The germline V and J ends were trimmed by 1 base and 0 bases, with 19 bases remaining between them. Germline V gives CDR1 KGHSH, CDR2 LQKENI. The CDR3 length is 19 residues.

The rearrangement joins TRBV10-2 to TRBJ1-5, with D possibly TRBD1 on 5 matching bases. The CDR3 extends over 15 amino acids. Germline CDR1 is WSHSY and CDR2 is SAAADI. V gave up 6 bases and J gave up 1 base, with 13 bases separating them. CDR3 in amino acids: CASSGGEGSNQPQHF. The CDR3 DNA sequence: TGCGCCAGCAGCGGAGGGGAAGGGAGCAATCAGCCCCAGCATTTT.

This clone showed up just once. The genes are TRBV6-5 and TRBJ1-2; the D gene is possibly TRBD1 (5 bases). Trimming stripped 8 bases from V and 4 bases from J, with 20 bases between. Germline V gene data show CDR1 as MNHEY and CDR2 as SVGAGI. This CDR3 region has 15 residues. The CDR3 region has the DNA TGTGCCAGCGGCGGCAGGGAAGGGTTAAGCTATGGCTACACCTTC. Translation gives CASGGREGLSYGYTF.

This chain connects TRBV24-1 to TRBJ2-1, with TRBD2 matching over 14 bases. This CDR3 is built from 18 residues. Losses at the gene ends were 2 bases for V and 6 bases for J; bases not matched to a gene: 8. From germline, CDR1 is KGHDR and CDR2 SFDVKD. The CDR3 protein is CATSDSPGTSGRPNEQFF. CDR3 DNA: TGTGCCACCAGTGATTCCCCCGGGACTAGCGGGAGACCCAATGAGCAGTTCTTC.

This clone was detected once. CDR3 residues: CASSAEFYGYTF. The CDR3 bases are TGTGCCAGCTCCGCGGAATTCTATGGCTACACCTTC. The chain couples TRBV18 to TRBJ1-2, with D unresolved. This CDR3 contains 12 residues. V was shortened by 6 bases and J by 4 bases, with 9 bases between the two germline ends. CDR1 KGHSH and CDR2 LQKENI come from the germline V gene.

This chain links TRBV7-9 with TRBJ2-5; 8 bases line up with TRBD2. Germline V gene sequence: CDR1 SEHNR, CDR2 FQNEAQ (reference sequence). CDR3 length: 17 residues. V was pared by 5 bases and J by 0 bases, with 11 bases of the junction left unmatched. The CDR3 is CASSVTRGGIYQETQYF. The DNA of the CDR3 is TGTGCCAGCAGCGTCACTCGCGGGGGGATCTACCAAGAGACCCAGTACTTC. Full variable domain (outside the CDR3, taken from reference TRBV7-9 and TRBJ2-5): DTGVSQNPRHKITKRGQNVTFRCDPISEHNRLYWYRQTLGQGPEFLTYFQNEAQLEKSRLLSDRFSAERPKGSFSTLEIQRTEQGDSAMYLCASSVTRGGIYQETQYFGPGTRLLVL.

The V and J genes are TRBV9 and TRBJ1-4; TRBD1 is a possible D gene (5 bases). Per germline, CDR1 SGDLS and CDR2 YYNGEE. The germline V and J ends were trimmed by 3 bases and 8 bases, with 20 bases remaining between them. The CDR3 loop spans 16 amino acids. The CDR3: CASSGVRDGGWEKLFF. CDR3 nucleotide sequence: TGTGCCAGCAGCGGAGTCCGGGACGGGGGATGGGAAAAACTGTTTTTT.

This chain connects TRBV5-1 to TRBJ1-1; possible D gene TRBD1, 5 bases. Looked up from germline, CDR1 is SGHRS and CDR2 is YFSETQ. Between the trimmed V and J ends, which lost 1 base and 1 base, there was a span of 8 bases. CDR3 length: 14 residues. As DNA, the CDR3 is TGCGCCAGCAGCTTGCGAAGGGGGAACACTGAAGCTTTCTTT. It translates to CASSLRRGNTEAFF.

The V gene is TRBV25-1, the J gene TRBJ2-3; TRBD2 aligns across 8 bases. CDR3 size: 15 residues. Trimming took 2 bases from V and 6 from J; bases not matched to a gene: 7. Germline CDR1 is MGHDK and CDR2 is SYGVNS. The DNA of the CDR3 is TGTGCCAGCAGTGAAACCGGGAGGGCTGGGGATACGCAGTATTTT. Translating gives CASSETGRAGDTQYF.

This clone was observed once. V usage is TRBV27 and J usage is TRBJ2-5; 7 nucleotides line up with TRBD1. This CDR3 has 14 residues. Germline CDR1 is MNHEY and CDR2 is SMNVEV (reference sequence). V gave up 5 bases and J gave up 5 bases; unmatched junction bases: 8. Written as DNA, the CDR3 is TGTGCCAGCAGTCAGACAGGGAGCGAGGAGACCCAGTACTTC. Its translation is CASSQTGSEETQYF.

The rearrangement links TRBV21-1 to TRBJ1-6; TRBD1 is taken as the D call from the table, unchecked against the DNA. TRBV21-1 is an annotated pseudogene. There are 18 residues in the CDR3. The CDR3 is CASSKAPDSLRIDSPLHF. CDR3 coding DNA: TGTGCCAGCAGCAAAGCCCCGGACAGCCTCAGGATCGATTCACCCCTCCACTTT.

This chain connects TRBV19 to TRBJ2-1; D may match TRBD1 or TRBD2 (7 bases each). Trimming took off 2 bases at V and 7 bases at J, with 18 bases between the two ends. The germline V gene encodes CDR1 LNHDA and CDR2 SQIVND (reference sequence). CDR3 size: 16 residues. The CDR3, as DNA: TGTGCCAGTAGTATATGGGGGGAGGGGGCGCGGAATGAGCAGTTCTTC. It codes for CASSIWGEGARNEQFF.

This clone occurred once. CDR3 bases: TGTGCCAGCAGCCTAACTAGCGAGCAGTACTTC. It encodes CASSLTSEQYF. The chain uses TRBV3-1 (or the pseudogene TRBV3-2) and TRBJ2-7; possibly TRBD2 for D (5 bases). Germline lookup yields CDR1 LGHDT and CDR2 YNNKEL (reference sequence). This CDR3 spans 11 amino acids. V dropped 4 bases and J dropped 6 bases, with 7 bases sitting between them.

There are a few counts of this clone. The chain employs TRBV7-9 and TRBJ1-4, with no clear D. The V end lost 0 bases, the J end lost 5 bases, and 10 bases lay between the germline ends. The CDR3 extends over 15 amino acids. CDR1 and CDR2 from the germline V gene are SEHNR and FQNEAQ (reference sequence). CDR3 sequence reads: CASSLAAGGNEKLFF. The DNA for the CDR3 is TGTGCCAGCAGCTTAGCGGCGGGAGGAAATGAAAAACTGTTTTTT. The entire variable domain, with the rest obtained from reference TRBV7-9 and TRBJ1-4, is as follows: DTGVSQNPRHKITKRGQNVTFRCDPISEHNRLYWYRQTLGQGPEFLTYFQNEAQLEKSRLLSDRFSAERPKGSFSTLEIQRTEQGDSAMYLCASSLAAGGNEKLFFGSGTQLSVL.

The V gene is TRBV29-1, the J gene TRBJ1-2; tentative D call: TRBD1 (5 bases). Between the trimmed V and J ends, which lost 4 bases and 5 bases, there was a span of 20 bases. Germline CDR1 and CDR2: SQVTM and ANQGSEA. CDR3 length: 15 amino acids. CDR3 residues: CSVGSGHREGYGYTF. CDR3 coding DNA: TGCAGCGTTGGGAGCGGGCACCGCGAGGGGTATGGCTACACCTTC.